The 17 T cell receptor beta chains listed next were all sequenced from one sample in a study of OX40 agonist ivuxolimab in advanced cancers. Generated by immunoSEQ multiplex PCR, the TCRdb table keeps only in-frame clones and is missing some. The profile shows fewer than 95,000 clones, roughly 80% of them singletons. Here the sequenced sample was CD4+ or CD8+ T cells sorted from blood, taken in a trial of the OX40 agonist ivuxolimab. Receptor source: an adult with an advanced solid tumor such as melanoma, head and neck, liver or kidney cancer.

This clone showed up just once. The gene calls are TRBV10-3 and TRBJ2-3; no clear D gene. Between the trimmed V and J ends, which lost 6 bases and 0 bases, there was a span of 10 bases. Germline CDR1 and CDR2: ENHRY and SYGVKD. The CDR3 extends over 14 amino acids. DNA of the CDR3: TGTGCCATCAGAGAAACTTCTAGCACAGATACGCAGTATTTT. Protein product: CAIRETSSTDTQYF.

V usage is TRBV5-1 and J usage is TRBJ2-7; a possible D gene is TRBD1 (6 bases). Germline V CDR1 and CDR2: SGHRS, YFSETQ. This CDR3 spans 17 amino acids. Trimming took 4 bases from V and 3 from J, leaving 23 bases between them. This CDR3 reads CASSLSRDTIPSYEQYF. In DNA form, the CDR3 reads TGCGCCAGCAGCCTATCCCGGGACACCATCCCTAGCTACGAGCAGTACTTC.

V gene TRBV27 combines with J gene TRBJ2-3, with D possibly TRBD2 on 5 matching bases. V was pared by 7 bases and J by 6 bases, with 8 bases between. The CDR3 runs to 11 residues. From germline, CDR1 is MNHEY and CDR2 SMNVEV (reference sequence). CDR3 residues: CASTRGDTQYF. In DNA, the CDR3 is TGTGCCAGCACTCGAGGGGATACGCAGTATTTT.

The chain carries TRBV28 and TRBJ1-2; no firm D call. Trimming stripped 3 bases from V and 5 bases from J, with 7 bases between. The CDR3 totals 12 residues. The germline V gene has CDR1 MDHEN and CDR2 SYDVKM. The CDR3 loop is CASSLGGYGYTF. The DNA for the CDR3 is TGTGCCAGCAGTTTGGGCGGGTATGGCTACACCTTC.

J is TRBJ2-1 and V is TRBV6-6; a weak D match, TRBD2 (5 bases). The germline V gene encodes CDR1 MNHNY and CDR2 SVGAGI (reference sequence). The CDR3 is made up of 14 amino acids. The V end was cut by 2 bases, the J end by 5 bases, with 10 bases between. The CDR3 DNA reads as TGTGCCAGCAGTTACGGACTTAATAACAATGAGCAGTTCTTC. It is translated as CASSYGLNNNEQFF.

This clone was counted once. This chain uses TRBV4-3 with TRBJ2-1; 8 bases line up with TRBD2. CDR3 length equals 15 residues. The germline gives CDR1 LGHNA, CDR2 YSLEER. Trimming cost V 1 base and J 6 bases; bases outside gene matches: 5. The CDR3 loop reads CASSQAGGGSNEQFF. Here the CDR3 DNA reads TGCGCCAGCAGCCAAGCGGGAGGGGGGAGCAATGAGCAGTTCTTC.

Here the CDR3 DNA reads TGTGCCAGCAGTAAATCCGGGACCTTTCAGTACTTC. The encoded protein is CASSKSGTFQYF. The genes are TRBV6-5 and TRBJ2-4, with D perhaps given as TRBD1 or TRBD2 (5 bases each). The CDR3 consists of 12 residues. Germline V gene data show CDR1 as MNHEY and CDR2 as SVGAGI. With 5 bases removed from V and 11 bases from J, the gap between germline ends came to 13 bases.

This clone was picked up a small number of times. The chain joins TRBV4-2 to TRBJ1-3; D is unclear. CDR3 length equals 13 residues. Deletions cut 0 bases from V and 4 bases from J, with 4 bases between. In germline, CDR1 is LGHNA, CDR2 YNFKEQ. The chain's CDR3 is CASSQDRGNTIYF. The CDR3 DNA reads TGTGCCAGCAGCCAAGATCGGGGAAACACCATATATTTT.

The J gene is TRBJ2-3, the V gene TRBV27; 11 nucleotides agree with TRBD2. The CDR3 is 18 residues long. Germline trimming cut 6 bases from V and 6 bases from J; bases unmatched to any gene: 17. CDR1 is MNHEY and CDR2 is SMNVEV in the germline V gene (reference sequence). Written as DNA, the CDR3 is TGTGCCAGCAGACGGGACCTCGGGACTAGCGGCAAGAAGGATACGCAGTATTTT. It is translated as CASRRDLGTSGKKDTQYF.

This sequence joins TRBV6-6 and TRBJ1-5; D is unresolved. This CDR3 is 15 amino acids long. V lost 0 bases and J 2 bases, leaving 8 bases between the germline ends. The germline V gene has CDR1 MNHNY and CDR2 SVGAGI (reference sequence). CDR3 protein: CASSYSEWGNQPQHF. The CDR3 DNA sequence: TGTGCCAGCAGTTACTCGGAATGGGGCAATCAGCCCCAGCATTTT.

The rearrangement uses TRBV27 and TRBJ2-5; D uncertain. The CDR3 runs 17 residues. The germline V gene encodes CDR1 MNHEY and CDR2 SMNVEV (reference sequence). Trimming took off 5 bases at V and 1 base at J, with 20 bases between the two ends. CDR3 residues: CASSPTWAEHLQETQYF. CDR3 DNA: TGTGCCAGCAGTCCGACCTGGGCGGAGCACCTCCAAGAGACCCAGTACTTC.

The V call is TRBV7-2, the J call TRBJ2-3, with 9 bases lining up with TRBD2. Germline V gene sequence: CDR1 SGHTA, CDR2 FQGNSA. The CDR3 is 15 residues long. V lost 6 bases, J lost 1 base, and 5 bases stayed unmatched. CDR3 sequence reads: CASRPQRGGTDTQYF. The CDR3 nucleotides are TGTGCCAGCAGACCCCAGCGGGGGGGCACAGATACGCAGTATTTT.

This clone appeared once. The chain links TRBV4-2 to TRBJ1-4; D may be TRBD1 (6 bases). Germline CDR1 is LGHNA and CDR2 is YNFKEQ. The CDR3 extends over 16 amino acids. V dropped 0 bases and J dropped 7 bases, with 15 bases sitting between them. The CDR3 DNA follows: TGTGCCAGCAGCCAAGAATCGGGGGGCGGTGGTGAAAAACTGTTTTTT. Protein sequence: CASSQESGGGGEKLFF.

The genes are TRBV21-1 and TRBJ2-5; the listed D gene, TRBD1, was not tested against the DNA. TRBV21-1 is shown as a pseudogene. The CDR3 contains 15 residues. CDR3 nucleotides: TGTGCCAGCAGCAATAACAGGGTGTTGGGAGAGACCCAGTACTTC. Its translation is CASSNNRVLGETQYF.

This clone was observed a few times. The genes are TRBV28 and TRBJ2-7; 15 positions agree with TRBD2. There are 16 residues in the CDR3. Per germline, CDR1 MDHEN and CDR2 SYDVKM. J lost 7 bases, V lost 5 bases, and 9 bases had no gene match. The CDR3 nucleotides read TGTGCCAGCAGTCCTTGGACTAGCGGGAGGGTCGGGGAGCAGTACTTC. Its translation: CASSPWTSGRVGEQYF.

The rearrangement uses TRBV7-8 and TRBJ2-2; unclear D gene. Germline lookup yields CDR1 SGHVS and CDR2 FQNEAQ. This CDR3 region has 14 residues. V lost 3 bases and J lost 0, with 5 bases in between. Here the CDR3 reads CASSFQTNTGELFF. DNA of the CDR3: TGTGCCAGCAGCTTTCAAACGAACACCGGGGAGCTGTTTTTT.

The gene calls are TRBV5-5 and TRBJ1-6, with D perhaps TRBD1 (5 bases). Looked up from germline, CDR1 is SGHKS and CDR2 is YYEKEE (reference sequence). V was pared by 0 bases and J by 7 bases, with 14 bases between. The CDR3 contains 16 residues. The CDR3 nucleotides are TGTGCCAGCAGCTTGGCCGGAGGGACGCAGAATTCACCCCTCCACTTT. The encoded protein is CASSLAGGTQNSPLHF.